A single sample is the source of the 22 T cell receptor beta chains below, sequenced in a study of T cell responses to AZD1222 COVID-19 vaccine. The data were produced by immunoSEQ multiplex PCR, yet TCRdb's version contains in-frame clones alone and is incomplete. The sample has around 110,000 clones; roughly 92% are singletons. Sequenced material: peripheral blood, taken on day 0 of AZD1222 vaccination. Source of these receptors: an adult in good health.

The chain combines TRBV7-2 with TRBJ1-1; D is ambiguous. From germline, CDR1 is SGHTA and CDR2 FQGNSA. V lost 5 bases and J lost 1, with 8 bases in between. The CDR3 runs to 13 residues. The DNA of the CDR3 is TGTGCCAGCAGCCCCGAGTGGAACACTGAAGCTTTCTTT. Translating it yields CASSPEWNTEAFF.

The genes are TRBV6-5 and TRBJ1-2; D unclear. Germline V gene data show CDR1 as MNHEY and CDR2 as SVGAGI. V was clipped by 9 bases and J by 11 bases, with 19 bases between them. The CDR3 sequence is 12 residues long. The CDR3 sequence: CARRTPGWEYTF. CDR3 sequence (DNA): TGTGCCAGAAGGACTCCGGGATGGGAGTACACCTTC.

The chain links TRBV5-1 to TRBJ1-1; D might be TRBD1 (5 bases). Trimming left V 4 bases short and J 0 bases short, with 13 bases between. Germline lookup yields CDR1 SGHRS and CDR2 YFSETQ. The CDR3 is made up of 15 amino acids. CDR3 DNA sequence: TGCGCCAGCAGCCGAAGGGGAGGGTTGAACACTGAAGCTTTCTTT. Residues: CASSRRGGLNTEAFF.

The chain joins TRBV27 to TRBJ1-2; 7 positions match TRBD1. The CDR3 runs 14 residues. V shed 6 bases, J shed 4 bases, and the junction held 8 bases outside the gene matches. Germline V gene data show CDR1 as MNHEY and CDR2 as SMNVEV (reference sequence). The CDR3 protein is CASRRQGQGYGYTF. For the CDR3, the DNA is TGTGCCAGCAGACGACAGGGTCAGGGCTATGGCTACACCTTC.

This clone was seen only once. CDR3 nucleotide sequence: TGTGCCAGCAGCTTAAGGGGGGGTTGGAACACTGAAGCTTTCTTT. Protein: CASSLRGGWNTEAFF. J is TRBJ1-1 and V is TRBV7-9; maybe TRBD1 (6 bases). This CDR3 spans 15 amino acids. Germline CDR1 and CDR2: SEHNR and FQNEAQ (reference sequence). The V end was cut by 2 bases, the J end by 1 base, with 11 bases between.

V and J are TRBV24-1 and TRBJ1-2, with D possibly matching TRBD1 (6 bases). Trimming took 3 bases from V and 2 from J, leaving 9 bases between them. The germline gives CDR1 KGHDR, CDR2 SFDVKD. The CDR3 has 14 amino acids. The CDR3 nucleotides are TGTGCCACCAGTGATGGGGGGCTGAACTATGGCTACACCTTC. Translating it yields CATSDGGLNYGYTF.

The chain is built from TRBV18 and TRBJ2-3; D is perhaps TRBD1 or TRBD2 (5 bases each). This CDR3 is 14 amino acids long. Trimming took 4 bases from V and 2 from J, leaving 10 bases between them. The germline V gene has CDR1 KGHSH and CDR2 LQKENI. The CDR3 sequence is CASSRDGFTDTQYF. CDR3 coding DNA: TGTGCCAGCTCACGGGACGGATTCACAGATACGCAGTATTTT.

This chain connects TRBV6-5 to TRBJ2-5, with D perhaps matching TRBD1 (6 bases). V lost 5 bases, J lost 4 bases, and 11 bases lay in between. Germline assignment: CDR1 MNHEY and CDR2 SVGAGI. The CDR3 extends over 13 amino acids. CDR3 loop: CASSQHRVETQYF. CDR3 in DNA: TGTGCCAGCAGTCAGCACAGGGTAGAGACCCAGTACTTC.

The J gene is TRBJ2-1, the V gene TRBV4-3, with TRBD2 as a possible D gene (5 bases). Trimming cost V 0 bases and J 4 bases, with 7 bases left between them. The CDR3 spans 14 residues. Germline V gene sequence: CDR1 LGHNA, CDR2 YSLEER. The CDR3 nucleotides read TGCGCCAGCAGCCAAGATCGAGGGTACAATGAGCAGTTCTTC. Translating it yields CASSQDRGYNEQFF.

In DNA form, the CDR3 reads TGTGCCAGCAGCTTAGGGGGTGGGATCACTGAAGCTTTCTTT. As protein: CASSLGGGITEAFF. This chain connects TRBV7-9 to TRBJ1-1; no reliable D call. The CDR3 loop spans 14 amino acids. The V end lost 1 base, the J end lost 4 bases, and 10 bases lay between the germline ends. Per germline, CDR1 SEHNR and CDR2 FQNEAQ (reference sequence).

The chain links TRBV11-3 to TRBJ1-4; D may be TRBD1 (6 bases). The CDR3 covers 14 residues. The ends were cut back, 5 bases at V and 7 bases at J, with 14 bases in the middle. Germline CDR1 SGHNT, CDR2 YENEEA. CDR3 DNA sequence: TGTGCCAGCAGCGTAAACAGGGTATCTGAAAAACTGTTTTTT. Protein: CASSVNRVSEKLFF.

The chain recombines TRBV9 with TRBJ2-1, with 9 bases fitting TRBD2. Per germline, CDR1 SGDLS and CDR2 YYNGEE. V shed 2 bases, J shed 0 bases, and the junction held 0 bases outside the gene matches. The CDR3 is 15 amino acids. The CDR3 bases are TGTGCCAGCAGCGTTAGCGGGAGCTCCTACAATGAGCAGTTCTTC. Protein: CASSVSGSSYNEQFF.

The rearrangement links TRBV5-1 to TRBJ1-2; D is possibly TRBD1 (5 bases). The CDR3 extends over 14 amino acids. Trimming cost V 0 bases and J 2 bases, with 8 bases left between them. Germline CDR1 and CDR2: SGHRS and YFSETQ. The CDR3 nucleotides are TGCGCCAGCAGCTTGGATCAGGGAAACTATGGCTACACCTTC. As protein: CASSLDQGNYGYTF.

This clone was seen a single time. J is TRBJ1-2 and V is TRBV6-5, with 8 positions matching TRBD1. Germline assignment: CDR1 MNHEY and CDR2 SVGAGI. V lost 0 bases to trimming and J lost 2 bases; unmatched junction nucleotides: 2. CDR3 length: 15 residues. The CDR3 nucleotides read TGTGCCAGCAGTTACTCGCCAGGGGGCAACTATGGCTACACCTTC. It codes for CASSYSPGGNYGYTF.

The chain is built from TRBV6-6 and TRBJ2-1; no reliable D call. Trimming left V 0 bases short and J 4 bases short, with 7 bases between. The CDR3 has 14 residues. Germline CDR1 and CDR2: MNHNY and SVGAGI (reference sequence). CDR3 nucleotide sequence: TGTGCCAGCAGTTACTCCCGCCTATACAATGAGCAGTTCTTC. Amino acids: CASSYSRLYNEQFF.

V usage is TRBV9 and J usage is TRBJ1-3; D may be TRBD1 (6 bases). CDR3 length equals 18 residues. Trimming took off 2 bases at V and 0 bases at J, with 18 bases between the two ends. Germline CDR1 is SGDLS and CDR2 is YYNGEE. The CDR3 bases are TGTGCCAGCAGCGTTGGACCGGGAGACAGGTCCTCTGGAAACACCATATATTTT. Amino acid sequence: CASSVGPGDRSSGNTIYF.

This chain connects TRBV6-5 to TRBJ2-1; the D gene is possibly TRBD1 (6 bases). CDR1 is MNHEY and CDR2 is SVGAGI in the germline V gene. The germline V and J ends were trimmed by 8 bases and 5 bases, with 16 bases remaining between them. The CDR3 is 14 amino acids. The CDR3 DNA sequence: TGTGCCAGCGTAGGGACACTTATCAACAATGAGCAGTTCTTC. Translating gives CASVGTLINNEQFF.

The chain employs TRBV24-1 and TRBJ2-3; unclear D gene. In germline, CDR1 is KGHDR, CDR2 SFDVKD. V was shortened by 1 base and J by 0 bases, with 7 bases between the two germline ends. The CDR3 covers 15 residues. The CDR3, as DNA: TGTGCCACCAGTGATTTTCCCACTAGCACAGATACGCAGTATTTT. Protein product: CATSDFPTSTDTQYF.

This sequence joins TRBV3-1 (or the pseudogene TRBV3-2) and TRBJ1-2, with a tentative D call TRBD1 (6 bases). This CDR3 is built from 13 residues. CDR1 is LGHDT and CDR2 is YNNKEL in the germline V gene (reference sequence). The germline V and J ends were trimmed by 0 bases and 8 bases, with 10 bases remaining between them. CDR3 DNA: TGTGCCAGCAGCCAAGATCTGGGGGGCGGCTACACCTTC. Its protein is CASSQDLGGGYTF.

The chain combines TRBV30 with TRBJ2-5; D remains ambiguous. The CDR3 has 14 amino acids. V dropped 2 bases and J dropped 5 bases, with 15 bases sitting between them. From germline, CDR1 is GTSNPN and CDR2 SVGIG (reference sequence). As DNA, the CDR3 is TGTGCCTGGAGTCCCGGGTTTGGGTGGGAGACCCAGTACTTC. This translates into CAWSPGFGWETQYF.

This clone is a singleton in its sample. The rearrangement joins TRBV3-1 (or the pseudogene TRBV3-2) to TRBJ1-3; D may be TRBD1 (5 bases). CDR1 is LGHDT, CDR2 YNNKEL, per germline (reference sequence). Trimming shortened V by 3 bases and J by 1 base, and 7 bases separated the two germline ends. The CDR3 has 14 amino acids. CDR3 nucleotides: TGTGCCAGCAGCCAGGCAGGGTCTGGAAACACCATATATTTT. Protein sequence: CASSQAGSGNTIYF.

V gene TRBV5-6 combines with J gene TRBJ1-2; D might be TRBD1 (5 bases). The germline gives CDR1 SGHDT, CDR2 YYEEEE. Trimming removed 4 bases at V and 8 bases at J, with 15 bases between. The CDR3 spans 13 residues. In DNA form, the CDR3 reads TGTGCCAGCAGCACCGGGACCGATCCGGGCTACACCTTC. This codes for CASSTGTDPGYTF.